The T cell receptor (beta chain) under discussion was sequenced for a study of shared clonotypes between healthy human individuals. Study findings and constraints: Sampling used blood alone; tissue repertoires probably differ. Read depth was anticipated to influence clonotype sharing among donors.

Germline loops: CDR1 SEHNR, CDR2 FQNEAQ (reference sequence). The CDR3 runs 14 residues. The germline V and J ends were trimmed by 5 bases and 7 bases, with 12 bases remaining between them. This clone has a handful of counts. Its antigen remains unidentified. Only in-frame clones appear in the TCRdb table, and some are missing; sequencing was by immunoSEQ multiplex PCR. The sample holds some 2 million clones, 85% to 95% seen once. This receptor was taken from a man between 18 and 29 years old in good health. Input material: naive CD4+ T cells sorted from blood. Subset here: CD45RA+ positively selected. The rearrangement joins TRBV7-9 to TRBJ1-6; D is perhaps TRBD1 (5 bases). CDR3 DNA: TGTGCCAGCAGCCCCGGACAAGAAAATTCACCCCTCCACTTT. It specifies CASSPGQENSPLHF. Drawing the rest from reference TRBV7-9 and TRBJ1-6, the complete variable domain is DTGVSQNPRHKITKRGQNVTFRCDPISEHNRLYWYRQTLGQGPEFLTYFQNEAQLEKSRLLSDRFSAERPKGSFSTLEIQRTEQGDSAMYLCASSPGQENSPLHFGNGTRLTVT.